The rows below give T cell receptor beta chains drawn from one sample of a study of blood T cells in healthy people across ages. TCRdb re-called the 5' RACE reads with MiXCR, one entry per CDR3 protein. The sample contains more than 1,000,000 distinct CDR3 sequences, roughly a quarter of which appear only once. This sample was shared with a second study, whose subject was T cells of mothers and their children.

Sequences were obtained from blood. These receptor sequences come from a girl aged 2 to 10 in good health. Each CDR3 is given with its conserved first and last residue. Each record gives: clone size, V gene, D gene, J gene, CDR3 DNA, CDR3 protein. A D gene is named only where the DNA matches it firmly. The size field is filled for only some rows; it gives once, few, many or a size class.

>-|TRBV12-3/TRBV12-4|TRBD1|TRBJ1-4
TGTGCCAGCACGGGACAGGGGGCATTTAATGAAAAACTGTTTTTT
CASTGQGAFNEKLFF
>-|TRBV6-4|-|TRBJ2-2
TGTGCCGGCAGTGACCGGTACGGCTTGAACACCGGGGAGCTGTTTTTT
CAGSDRYGLNTGELFF
>-|TRBV13|-|TRBJ2-1
TGTGCCAGCAGCCCCACCTCTCTAGACTCCGGGTCCTACAATGAGCAGTTCTTC
CASSPTSLDSGSYNEQFF
>-|TRBV2|TRBD1|TRBJ1-1
TGTGCCAGCTCACCGGGACAGGGGGCTGGCACTGAAGCTTTCTTT
CASSPGQGAGTEAFF
>-|TRBV12-3/TRBV12-4|-|TRBJ2-5
TGTGCCAGCAGTCCAGGCCTAGATGGGGGCGGGGAGACCCAGTACTTC
CASSPGLDGGGETQYF
>-|TRBV28|-|TRBJ2-5
TGTGCTTCGCAAACCCAGGCAGTCCAAGAGACCCAGTACTTC
CASQTQAVQETQYF
>-|TRBV6-5|-|TRBJ2-5
TGTGCCAGCAGGAGGGCAGGACAACAAGAGACCCAGTACTTC
CASRRAGQQETQYF
>-|TRBV9|-|TRBJ1-5
TGTGCCAGCAGCGTAGGGAAGGGGTCCGATGCAGGCAATCAGCCCCAGCATTTT
CASSVGKGSDAGNQPQHF
>-|TRBV12-5|-|TRBJ2-7
TGTGCTAGTGGTTTGGGATTGGACAGCCCCTACGAGCAGTACTTC
CASGLGLDSPYEQYF
>few|TRBV6-6|-|TRBJ2-7
TGTGCCAGCATCGCGGAGGGCCCGCTCTCCTACGAGCAGTACTTC
CASIAEGPLSYEQYF
>few|TRBV11-2|-|TRBJ2-3
TGTGCCACGATAGCGGCATCTAGCACAGATACGCAGTATTTT
CATIAASSTDTQYF
>-|TRBV4-3|-|TRBJ2-7
TGCGCCAGCAGCCAAGATCCGGAGTGGACCTACGAGCAGTACTTC
CASSQDPEWTYEQYF
>-|TRBV29-1|-|TRBJ1-1
TGCAGCGTTGCCCTATGGACAGCCCTCACTGAAGCTTTCTTT
CSVALWTALTEAFF
>-|TRBV29-1|TRBD2|TRBJ2-5
TGCAGCGTTGCAACGACTAGCGGGGGGCCGATGGGAGAGACCCAGTACTTC
CSVATTSGGPMGETQYF
>few|TRBV28|-|TRBJ2-2
TGTGCCAGCAGTTTTAGGCTGGACACCGGGGAGCTGCTTTTT
CASSFRLDTGELLF
>few|TRBV29-1|-|TRBJ2-5
TGCAGCGTTGAAATTTGGGGGGAGTTCCAGCGACAGGGACTAGAGACCCAGTACTTC
CSVEIWGEFQRQGLETQYF
>-|TRBV7-8|TRBD2|TRBJ2-7
TGTGCCAGCAGCCTCCCGGGACTAGCGGACACCTACGAGCAGTACTTC
CASSLPGLADTYEQYF
>few|TRBV27|-|TRBJ2-3
TGTGCCAGCAGCGGACTCTCTCTCACAGATACGCAGTATTTT
CASSGLSLTDTQYF
>few|TRBV10-3|-|TRBJ2-5
TGTGCCATCAGTGCGGGCATCGCAGAGTTGGAGACCCAGTACTTC
CAISAGIAELETQYF
>-|TRBV7-9|TRBD2|TRBJ2-4
TGTGCCAGCAGTGGACCGGGGGAGGGCATTCAGTACTTC
CASSGPGEGIQYF
>-|TRBV11-2|-|TRBJ1-4
TGTGCCAGCAGCGCTTCCGGGACTCCCGAAGATGTCGTCGGTAAACTGTTTTTT
CASSASGTPEDVVGKLFF
>few|TRBV20-1|TRBD2|TRBJ2-5
TGCAGTGCAGGACTAGTTGGGCGGGAGACCCAGTACTTC
CSAGLVGRETQYF
>-|TRBV5-1|-|TRBJ1-5
TGCGCCAGCAGCACCGGTCCGGGGGCGCTTTATAGCAATCAGCCCCAGCATTTT
CASSTGPGALYSNQPQHF
>few|TRBV7-2|-|TRBJ1-1
TGTGCCAGCAGCTTAGCGGCAGGGGAGAACACTGAAGCTTTCTTT
CASSLAAGENTEAFF
>-|TRBV24-1|TRBD1|TRBJ2-2
TGTGCCACCAGTGATTTTGCGGACAGGGGATGGACCGGGGAGCTGTTTTTT
CATSDFADRGWTGELFF
>-|TRBV7-2|-|TRBJ2-3
TGTGCCAGCAGCTTCGGAACGGGGGCGGCGCGTGGGAATACGCAGTATTTT
CASSFGTGAARGNTQYF
>-|TRBV11-2|-|TRBJ2-5
TGTGCCAGCAGCTCAGGAACGGCACCGTACCAAGAGACCCAGTACTTC
CASSSGTAPYQETQYF
>-|TRBV29-1|TRBD2|TRBJ2-5
TGCAGCGTTGATGGGCTAGCGGGGGGGAAAGAGACCCAGTACTTC
CSVDGLAGGKETQYF
>few|TRBV5-1|TRBD1|TRBJ1-1
TGCGCCACTACGACAGGGACAAATATGAACACTGAAGCTTTCTTT
CATTTGTNMNTEAFF
>few|TRBV9|-|TRBJ2-5
TGTGCCAGCAGCCCCAGCCAGGGGACGGAGACCCAGTACTTC
CASSPSQGTETQYF
>-|TRBV7-2|-|TRBJ2-2
TGTGCCAGCAGCTTCCCCAGAAGTCTGAACACCGGGGAGCTGTTTTTT
CASSFPRSLNTGELFF
>-|TRBV15|-|TRBJ2-1
TGTGCCACCAGCAGAGAGTTTCCGCCAGTTTTCTTC
CATSREFPPVFF
>many|TRBV20-1|-|TRBJ2-5
TGCAGTGACTGGACAAGATCGGAGACCCAGTACTTC
CSDWTRSETQYF
>few|TRBV10-3|-|TRBJ2-3
TGTGCCATCAAGGACGGAACGGGAGATACGCAGTATTTT
CAIKDGTGDTQYF
>-|TRBV20-1|-|TRBJ1-5
TGCAGTGCCCCCCAGTCCGGGCCTAATCAGCCCCAGCATTTT
CSAPQSGPNQPQHF
>-|TRBV11-3|-|TRBJ2-5
TGTGCCAGCAGCGGCCAGTGGGAGACCCAGTACTTC
CASSGQWETQYF
>few|TRBV9|-|TRBJ2-1
TGTGCCAGTGGAGGGGGGGCGGATGAGCAGTTCTTC
CASGGGADEQFF
>few|TRBV4-2|-|TRBJ2-5
TGTGCCAGCAGCCAAGATGGAATGGGGGAGACCCAGTACTTC
CASSQDGMGETQYF
>-|TRBV7-9|-|TRBJ1-3
TGTGCCAGCAGCCTTAGCTTGATGTCTCCTGGAAACACCATATATTTT
CASSLSLMSPGNTIYF
>few|TRBV12-3/TRBV12-4|-|TRBJ2-5
TGTGCCAGCACAAATGGTCCACAAGAGCAGTACTTC
CASTNGPQEQYF
>few|TRBV28|-|TRBJ2-4
TGTGCCAGCAGTTCCCTGTGGGGCTCGACCAAAAACATTCAGTACTTC
CASSSLWGSTKNIQYF
>many|TRBV7-8|-|TRBJ2-7
TGTGCCAGCAGCTCTCACTACGAGCAGTACTTC
CASSSHYEQYF
>-|TRBV18|-|TRBJ1-4
TGTGCCAGCTCGCCCATCGTCGCGACTAATGAAAAACTGTTTTTT
CASSPIVATNEKLFF
>few|TRBV12-3/TRBV12-4|-|TRBJ2-2
TGTGCCAGCAGAAGGGACCTCAACACCGGGGAGCTGTTTTTT
CASRRDLNTGELFF
>-|TRBV29-1|-|TRBJ2-2
TGCAGCGTTTCAACGCAGGAGAGCACCGGGGAGCTGTTTTTT
CSVSTQESTGELFF